Below, one TCR beta chain is given with its context. Sequenced by immunoSEQ multiplex PCR; TCRdb stores in-frame clones only, minus some. The sample lists approximately 2,000,000 clones; around 90% were seen once. This entry belongs to a study of shared clonotypes between healthy human individuals. CDR3 length equals 11 residues. The germline V gene encodes CDR1 SNHLY and CDR2 FYNNEI. V lost 7 bases and J lost 5, with 8 bases in between. The sequenced material came from naive CD4+ T cells from PBMCs. Subset noted: CD45RA+ positively selected. The rearrangement joins TRBV2 to TRBJ1-2; tentatively, D is TRBD1 (5 bases). The sequence derives from a man aged 18 to 30 in good health. Some clones in this sample may be carry-over from other donors' samples. In nucleotides, the CDR3 is TGTGCCAGCACCCAGGGATATGGCTACACCTTC. This encodes CASTQGYGYTF.